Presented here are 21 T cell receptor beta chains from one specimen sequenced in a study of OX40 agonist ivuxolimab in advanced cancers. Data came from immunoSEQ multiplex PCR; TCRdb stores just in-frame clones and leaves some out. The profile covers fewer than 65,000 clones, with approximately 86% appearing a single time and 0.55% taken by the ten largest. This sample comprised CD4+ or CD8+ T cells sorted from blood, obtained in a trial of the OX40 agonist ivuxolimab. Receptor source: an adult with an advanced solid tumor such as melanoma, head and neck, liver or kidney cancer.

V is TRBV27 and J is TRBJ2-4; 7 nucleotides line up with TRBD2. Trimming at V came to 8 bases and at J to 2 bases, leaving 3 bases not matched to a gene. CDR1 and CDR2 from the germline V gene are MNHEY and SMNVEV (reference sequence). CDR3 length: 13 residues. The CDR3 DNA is TGTGCCAGCGGGAGGGTATCCAAAAACATTCAGTACTTC. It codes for CASGRVSKNIQYF.

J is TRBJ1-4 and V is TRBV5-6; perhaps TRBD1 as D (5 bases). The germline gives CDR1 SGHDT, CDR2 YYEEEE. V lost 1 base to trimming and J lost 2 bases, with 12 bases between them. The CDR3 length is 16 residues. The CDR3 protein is CASSLRGAGTNEKLFF. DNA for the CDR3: TGTGCCAGCAGCTTGCGGGGCGCGGGGACTAATGAAAAACTGTTTTTT.

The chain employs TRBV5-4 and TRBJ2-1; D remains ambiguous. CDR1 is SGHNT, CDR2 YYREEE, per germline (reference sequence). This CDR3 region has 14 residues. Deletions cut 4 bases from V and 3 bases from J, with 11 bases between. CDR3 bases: TGTGCCAGCAGCCGCGATCAGGTCTACAATGAGCAGTTCTTC. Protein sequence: CASSRDQVYNEQFF.

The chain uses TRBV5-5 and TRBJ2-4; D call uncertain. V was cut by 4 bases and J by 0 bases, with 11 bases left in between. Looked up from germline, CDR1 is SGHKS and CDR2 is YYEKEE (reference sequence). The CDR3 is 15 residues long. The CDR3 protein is CASSPPELAKNIQYF. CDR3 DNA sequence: TGTGCCAGCAGCCCCCCTGAGCTAGCCAAAAACATTCAGTACTTC.

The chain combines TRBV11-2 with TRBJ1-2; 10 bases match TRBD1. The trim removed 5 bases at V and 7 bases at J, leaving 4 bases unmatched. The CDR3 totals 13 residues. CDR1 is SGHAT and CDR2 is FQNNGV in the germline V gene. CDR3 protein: CASSIGTGAGYTF. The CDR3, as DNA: TGTGCCAGCAGCATAGGGACAGGGGCTGGCTACACCTTC.

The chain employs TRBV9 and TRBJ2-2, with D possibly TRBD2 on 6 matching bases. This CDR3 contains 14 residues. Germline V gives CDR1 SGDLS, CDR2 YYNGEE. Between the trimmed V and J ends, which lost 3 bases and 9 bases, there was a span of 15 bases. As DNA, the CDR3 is TGTGCCAGCAGCGCCCCCGGGGGAGCCCGGGAGCTGTTTTTT. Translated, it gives CASSAPGGARELFF.

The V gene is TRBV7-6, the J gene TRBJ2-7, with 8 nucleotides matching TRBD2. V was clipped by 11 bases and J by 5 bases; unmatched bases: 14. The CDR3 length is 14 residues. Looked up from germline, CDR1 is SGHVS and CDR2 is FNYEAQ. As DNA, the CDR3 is TGTGCCCGACACCTTGGACTAGCCTTCCACGAGCAGTACTTC. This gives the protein CARHLGLAFHEQYF.

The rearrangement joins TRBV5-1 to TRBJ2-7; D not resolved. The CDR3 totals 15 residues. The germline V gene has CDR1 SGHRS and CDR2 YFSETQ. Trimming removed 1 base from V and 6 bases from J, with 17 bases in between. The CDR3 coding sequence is TGCGCCAGCAGCTTGACGGGTCGGTCCCTTGGCGAGCAGTACTTC. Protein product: CASSLTGRSLGEQYF. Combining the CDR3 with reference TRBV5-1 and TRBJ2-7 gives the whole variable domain KAGVTQTPRYLIKTRGQQVTLSCSPISGHRSVSWYQQTPGQGLQFLFEYFSETQRNKGNFPGRFSGRQFSNSRSEMNVSTLELGDSALYLCASSLTGRSLGEQYFGPGTRLTVT.

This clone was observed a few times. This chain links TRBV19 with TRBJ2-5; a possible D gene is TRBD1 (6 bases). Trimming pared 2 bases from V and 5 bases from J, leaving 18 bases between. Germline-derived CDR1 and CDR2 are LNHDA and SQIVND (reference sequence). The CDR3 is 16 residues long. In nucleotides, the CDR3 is TGTGCCAGTAGTATAACTGGAACAGGGTCGGGGGAGACCCAGTACTTC. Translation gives CASSITGTGSGETQYF.

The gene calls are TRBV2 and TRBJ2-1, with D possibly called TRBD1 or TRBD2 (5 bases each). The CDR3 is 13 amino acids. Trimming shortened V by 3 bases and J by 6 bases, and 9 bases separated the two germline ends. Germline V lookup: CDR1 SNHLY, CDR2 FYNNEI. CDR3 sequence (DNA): TGTGCCAGCAGTGATGGGGGAAGCAATGAGCAGTTCTTC. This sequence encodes CASSDGGSNEQFF.

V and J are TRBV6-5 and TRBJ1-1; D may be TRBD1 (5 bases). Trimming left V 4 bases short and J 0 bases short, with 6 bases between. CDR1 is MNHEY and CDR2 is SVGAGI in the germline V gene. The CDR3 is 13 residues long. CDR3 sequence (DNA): TGTGCCAGCAGTTTGACAGTGAACACTGAAGCTTTCTTT. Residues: CASSLTVNTEAFF.

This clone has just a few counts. The CDR3 nucleotides are TGCGCCAGCAGTGAGTCAGGGGGGATGAACACTGAAGCTTTCTTT. Translating it yields CASSESGGMNTEAFF. The chain couples TRBV10-1 to TRBJ1-1, with D perhaps matching TRBD1 (6 bases). The CDR3 covers 15 residues. CDR1 WNHNN and CDR2 SYGVQD come from the germline V gene (reference sequence). The V end was cut by 0 bases, the J end by 0 bases, with 8 bases between.

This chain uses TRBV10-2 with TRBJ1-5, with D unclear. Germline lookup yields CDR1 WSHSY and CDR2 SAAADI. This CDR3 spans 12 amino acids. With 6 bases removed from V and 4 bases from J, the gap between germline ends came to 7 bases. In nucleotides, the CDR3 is TGCGCCAGCAGACACGGGAATCAGCCCCAGCATTTT. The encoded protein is CASRHGNQPQHF.

CDR3 nucleotide sequence: TGTGCCAGCAGCGTCGGTGAAGCCTACAATGAGCAGTTCTTC. Amino acids: CASSVGEAYNEQFF. The chain has TRBV9 and TRBJ2-1, with D unresolved. In germline, CDR1 is SGDLS, CDR2 YYNGEE. Trimming stripped 2 bases from V and 2 bases from J, with 8 bases between. There are 14 residues in the CDR3.

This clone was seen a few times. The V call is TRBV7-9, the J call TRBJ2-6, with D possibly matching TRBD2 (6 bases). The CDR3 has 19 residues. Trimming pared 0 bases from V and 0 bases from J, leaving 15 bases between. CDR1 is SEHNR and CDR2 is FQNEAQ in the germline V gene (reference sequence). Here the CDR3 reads CASSLAILVGGSGANVLTF. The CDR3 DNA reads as TGTGCCAGCAGCTTAGCGATATTAGTGGGGGGCTCTGGGGCCAACGTCCTGACTTTC.

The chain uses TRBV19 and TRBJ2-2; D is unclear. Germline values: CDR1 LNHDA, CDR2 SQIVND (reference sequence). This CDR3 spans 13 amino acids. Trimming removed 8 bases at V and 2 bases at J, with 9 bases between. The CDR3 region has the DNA TGTGCCAGTGGGCGCACCAACACCGGGGAGCTGTTTTTT. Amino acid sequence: CASGRTNTGELFF.

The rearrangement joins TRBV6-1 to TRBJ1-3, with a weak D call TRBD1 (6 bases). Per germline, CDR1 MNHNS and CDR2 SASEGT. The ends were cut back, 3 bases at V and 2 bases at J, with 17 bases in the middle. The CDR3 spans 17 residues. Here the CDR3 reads CASSERGGQEAGNTIYF. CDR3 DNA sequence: TGTGCCAGCAGTGAGAGAGGGGGGCAGGAGGCTGGAAACACCATATATTTT.

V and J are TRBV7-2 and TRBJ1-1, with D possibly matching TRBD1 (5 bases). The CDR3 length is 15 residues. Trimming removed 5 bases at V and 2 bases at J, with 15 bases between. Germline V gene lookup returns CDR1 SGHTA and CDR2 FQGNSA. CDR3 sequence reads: CASSRGRRINTEAFF. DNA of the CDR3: TGTGCCAGCAGCCGGGGGAGACGGATAAACACTGAAGCTTTCTTT.

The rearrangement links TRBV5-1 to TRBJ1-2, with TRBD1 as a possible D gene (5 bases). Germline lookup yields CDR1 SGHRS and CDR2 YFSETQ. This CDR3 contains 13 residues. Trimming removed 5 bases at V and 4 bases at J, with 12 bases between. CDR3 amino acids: CASRDDSVYGYTF. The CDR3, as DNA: TGCGCCAGCAGGGACGACAGTGTCTATGGCTACACCTTC.

DNA for the CDR3: TGTGCCAGCAGCTTAGGTTCAGGGAACTCCTACGAGCAGTACTTC. Amino acid sequence: CASSLGSGNSYEQYF. The chain combines TRBV7-2 with TRBJ2-7; TRBD1 is a possible D gene (5 bases). The ends were cut back, 1 base at V and 0 bases at J, with 10 bases in the middle. The CDR3 runs to 15 residues. CDR1 is SGHTA, CDR2 FQGNSA, per germline.

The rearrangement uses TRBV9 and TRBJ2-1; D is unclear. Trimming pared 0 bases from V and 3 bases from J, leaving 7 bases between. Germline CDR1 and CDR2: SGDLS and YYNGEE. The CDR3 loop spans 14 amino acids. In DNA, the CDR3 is TGTGCCAGCAGCGTAGGACGGAACTACAATGAGCAGTTCTTC. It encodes CASSVGRNYNEQFF.